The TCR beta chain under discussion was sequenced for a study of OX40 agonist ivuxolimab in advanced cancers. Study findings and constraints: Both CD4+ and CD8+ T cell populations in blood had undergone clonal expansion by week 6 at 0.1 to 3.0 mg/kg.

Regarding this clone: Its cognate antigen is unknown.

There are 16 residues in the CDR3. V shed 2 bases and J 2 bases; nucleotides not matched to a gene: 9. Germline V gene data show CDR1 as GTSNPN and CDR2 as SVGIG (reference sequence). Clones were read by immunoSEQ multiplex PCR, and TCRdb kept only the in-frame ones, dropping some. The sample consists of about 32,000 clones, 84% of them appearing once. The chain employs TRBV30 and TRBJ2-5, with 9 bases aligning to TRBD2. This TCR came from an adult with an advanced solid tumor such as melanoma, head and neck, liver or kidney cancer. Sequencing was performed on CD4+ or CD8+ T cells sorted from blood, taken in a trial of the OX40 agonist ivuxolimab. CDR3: CAWSSERGARQETQYF. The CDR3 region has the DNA TGTGCCTGGAGTTCCGAGCGGGGGGCCCGGCAAGAGACCCAGTACTTC.